These 17 T cell receptor beta chains were all obtained from the same sample, sequenced in a study of blood T cell repertoires in COVID-19. TCRdb's copy holds only in-frame clones and misses some; the assay was immunoSEQ multiplex PCR. The data contain about 240,000 clones, roughly 89% of them seen just once; the ten biggest clones take up roughly 9%. Sequencing input: PBMCs or T cells enriched from blood (not recorded which). These receptors came from a man aged 35 to 55 who had recovered from COVID-19.

The chain links TRBV11-3 to TRBJ2-1; TRBD1 matches at 10 bases. Per the germline V gene, CDR1 is SGHNT and CDR2 is YENEEA. CDR3 length equals 14 residues. V lost 5 bases and J lost 10; bases outside the gene matches: 8. In DNA form, the CDR3 reads TGTGCCAGCAGCGCGGGACAGGGGATTCGGGAGCAGTTCTTC. It translates to CASSAGQGIREQFF. Filled out from reference TRBV11-3 and TRBJ2-1, the complete variable domain reads EAGVVQSPRYKIIEKKQPVAFWCNPISGHNTLYWYLQNLGQGPELLIRYENEEAVDDSQLPKDRFSAERLKGVDSTLKIQPAELGDSAVYLCASSAGQGIREQFFGPGTRLTVL.

Regarding this clone: Other DNA sequences in the same sample also yield this CDR3. The CDR3 nucleotides read TGCGCCAGCAGCTTGGGTGCAGGGAACACTGAAGCTTTCTTT. Translation: CASSLGAGNTEAFF. V gene TRBV5-1 combines with J gene TRBJ1-1, with unresolved D. CDR1 and CDR2 (germline): SGHRS, YFSETQ. Trimming pared 0 bases from V and 1 base from J, leaving 7 bases between. This CDR3 spans 14 amino acids.

The chain couples TRBV5-4 to TRBJ2-3, with a possible D match to TRBD2 (7 bases). Germline lookup yields CDR1 SGHNT and CDR2 YYREEE (reference sequence). V was clipped by 4 bases and J by 0 bases, with 24 bases between them. The CDR3 runs to 19 residues. CDR3 amino acids: CASSKPGGGSSHSTDTQYF. DNA of the CDR3: TGTGCCAGCAGCAAACCGGGGGGCGGGTCTTCCCATAGCACAGATACGCAGTATTTT.

The V gene is TRBV7-2, the J gene TRBJ2-7; the D gene is possibly TRBD1 (6 bases). V shed 1 base and J shed 3 bases, with 10 bases lying between them. The CDR3 covers 14 residues. CDR1 SGHTA and CDR2 FQGNSA come from the germline V gene. The CDR3, as DNA: TGTGCCAGCAGCTTAGGACCCAGGGGCTACGAGCAGTACTTC. The encoded protein is CASSLGPRGYEQYF.

The CDR3 region has the DNA TGTGCCAGCAGCGTATCAGGGTTTCAAGAGACCCAGTACTTC. Its protein is CASSVSGFQETQYF. V and J are TRBV9 and TRBJ2-5; D is perhaps TRBD1 (5 bases). Trimming removed 1 base at V and 2 bases at J, with 9 bases between. This CDR3 is 14 amino acids long. Germline values: CDR1 SGDLS, CDR2 YYNGEE.

This clone has only one observation. The chain recombines TRBV5-1 with TRBJ2-5; possibly TRBD1 for D (6 bases). CDR1 and CDR2 from the germline V gene are SGHRS and YFSETQ. V was clipped by 6 bases and J by 1 base, with 16 bases between them. This CDR3 region has 15 residues. The CDR3 is CASTTGHVGQETQYF. The CDR3, as DNA: TGCGCCAGCACGACAGGCCACGTGGGCCAAGAGACCCAGTACTTC.

The V and J genes are TRBV2 and TRBJ1-3; 9 bases align to TRBD1. This CDR3 contains 13 residues. V trimming: 10 bases; J trimming: 4 bases; junction bases outside the gene matches: 5. CDR1 is SNHLY and CDR2 is FYNNEI in the germline V gene. The CDR3 region is CAKHRGLGNTIYF. Written as DNA, the CDR3 is TGTGCCAAACACAGGGGGCTCGGAAACACCATATATTTT.

This clone was detected once. The CDR3: CASSHITGAPPLNTEAFF. The CDR3 DNA sequence: TGTGCCAGTAGCCATATTACAGGGGCTCCGCCTTTGAACACTGAAGCTTTCTTT. The chain couples TRBV19 to TRBJ1-1; TRBD1 matches at 7 bases. In germline, CDR1 is LNHDA, CDR2 SQIVND (reference sequence). The CDR3 spans 18 residues. V lost 6 bases and J lost 0; bases outside the gene matches: 16.

V is TRBV7-2 and J is TRBJ1-5; TRBD1 is a possible D gene (6 bases). CDR1 and CDR2 (germline): SGHTA, FQGNSA. V was cut by 5 bases and J by 0 bases, with 14 bases left in between. This CDR3 region has 16 residues. CDR3 region: CASSRSGTLSNQPQHF. The CDR3 DNA is TGTGCCAGCAGCCGGTCCGGGACACTTAGCAATCAGCCCCAGCATTTT.

The V gene is TRBV6-4, the J gene TRBJ2-7, with 8 bases that match TRBD1. J was trimmed by 4 bases and V by 4 bases; bases with no gene match: 3. The germline gives CDR1 MRHNA, CDR2 SNTAGT. This CDR3 has 13 residues. DNA for the CDR3: TGTGCCAGCAGTGGGACAGGGACTTACGAGCAGTACTTC. Protein sequence: CASSGTGTYEQYF.

The chain is built from TRBV27 and TRBJ2-7; a possible D gene is TRBD2 (6 bases). This CDR3 region has 14 residues. CDR1 MNHEY and CDR2 SMNVEV come from the germline V gene (reference sequence). V was cut by 1 base and J by 4 bases, with 11 bases left in between. In DNA, the CDR3 is TGTGCCAGCAGTTTATGGCAGGCGGGGTACGAGCAGTACTTC. Translating it yields CASSLWQAGYEQYF.

The chain links TRBV7-3 to TRBJ2-1; 10 nucleotides align to TRBD1. V lost 5 bases to trimming and J lost 7 bases; unmatched junction nucleotides: 8. Germline V gene data show CDR1 as SGHTA and CDR2 as FQGTGA. The CDR3 has 15 amino acids. DNA of the CDR3: TGTGCCAGCAGCCCCCCCGGGACAGGGGAGAATGAGCAGTTCTTC. Its translation: CASSPPGTGENEQFF. Full variable domain (rest looked up from reference TRBV7-3 and TRBJ2-1): GAGVSQTPSNKVTEKGKYVELRCDPISGHTALYWYRQSLGQGPEFLIYFQGTGAADDSGLPNDRFFAVRPEGSVSTLKIQRTERGDSAVYLCASSPPGTGENEQFFGPGTRLTVL.

V usage is TRBV19 and J usage is TRBJ2-7; D is possibly TRBD1 (5 bases). This CDR3 is 14 amino acids long. CDR1 LNHDA and CDR2 SQIVND come from the germline V gene (reference sequence). Trimming removed 3 bases at V and 5 bases at J, with 14 bases between. The CDR3 protein is CASSMMVRGHEQYF. CDR3 nucleotide sequence: TGTGCCAGTAGTATGATGGTTAGGGGCCACGAGCAGTACTTC.

This rearrangement joins TRBV10-2 to TRBJ2-7; 7 bases match TRBD1. The germline gives CDR1 WSHSY, CDR2 SAAADI. The CDR3 runs 15 residues. With V trimmed by 2 bases and J by 4 bases, 8 bases remained unmatched. Written as DNA, the CDR3 is TGCGCCAGCAGTGAGGTCGACAGGGCCCGGTACGAGCAGTACTTC. Amino acid sequence: CASSEVDRARYEQYF.

The gene calls are TRBV5-1 and TRBJ2-5; TRBD1 matches 7 bases. CDR3 length equals 15 residues. Unmatched junction bases numbered 11, after V lost 4 bases and J lost 5 bases. Germline CDR1 and CDR2: SGHRS and YFSETQ. Here the CDR3 reads CASSQTGARVETQYF. CDR3 nucleotides: TGCGCCAGCAGCCAAACAGGGGCGCGGGTTGAGACCCAGTACTTC. The full variable domain, in which reference TRBV5-1 and TRBJ2-5 provide the parts outside the CDR3, is KAGVTQTPRYLIKTRGQQVTLSCSPISGHRSVSWYQQTPGQGLQFLFEYFSETQRNKGNFPGRFSGRQFSNSRSEMNVSTLELGDSALYLCASSQTGARVETQYFGPGTRLLVL.

This sequence joins TRBV20-1 and TRBJ1-5, with TRBD1 matching over 11 bases. The CDR3 totals 18 residues. V was pared by 3 bases and J by 6 bases, with 16 bases of the junction left unmatched. The germline CDR1 and CDR2 sequences are DFQATT and SNEGSKA (reference sequence). CDR3 region: CSASGLGQGDNMGQPQHF. The CDR3, as DNA: TGCAGTGCTAGTGGTCTGGGACAGGGGGATAATATGGGTCAGCCCCAGCATTTT.

V usage is TRBV5-6 and J usage is TRBJ2-7; TRBD2 aligns across 7 bases. Germline V gene sequence: CDR1 SGHDT, CDR2 YYEEEE. This CDR3 has 13 amino acids. V shed 3 bases and J 3 bases; nucleotides not matched to a gene: 3. The CDR3 loop is CASSSLAFYEQYF. CDR3 coding DNA: TGTGCCAGCAGCTCACTAGCGTTCTACGAGCAGTACTTC. The full variable domain, rest sourced from reference TRBV5-6 and TRBJ2-7, is DAGVTQSPTHLIKTRGQQVTLRCSPKSGHDTVSWYQQALGQGPQFIFQYYEEEERQRGNFPDRFSGHQFPNYSSELNVNALLLGDSALYLCASSSLAFYEQYFGPGTRLTVT.